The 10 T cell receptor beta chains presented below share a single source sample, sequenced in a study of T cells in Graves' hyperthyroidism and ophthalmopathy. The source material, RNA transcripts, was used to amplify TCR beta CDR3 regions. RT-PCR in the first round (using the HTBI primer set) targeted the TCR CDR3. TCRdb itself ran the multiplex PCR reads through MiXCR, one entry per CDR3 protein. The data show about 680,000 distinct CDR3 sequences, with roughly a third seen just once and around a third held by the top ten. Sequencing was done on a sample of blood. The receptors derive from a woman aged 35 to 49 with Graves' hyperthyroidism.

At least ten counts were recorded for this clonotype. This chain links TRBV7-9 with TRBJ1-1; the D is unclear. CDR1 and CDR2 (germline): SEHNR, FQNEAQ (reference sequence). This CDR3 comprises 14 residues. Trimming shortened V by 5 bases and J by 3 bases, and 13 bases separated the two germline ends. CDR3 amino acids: CASSKRDVDTEAFF. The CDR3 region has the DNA TGTGCCAGCAGCAAACGGGATGTGGACACTGAAGCTTTCTTT. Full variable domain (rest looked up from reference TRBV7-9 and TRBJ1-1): DTGVSQNPRHKITKRGQNVTFRCDPISEHNRLYWYRQTLGQGPEFLTYFQNEAQLEKSRLLSDRFSAERPKGSFSTLEIQRTEQGDSAMYLCASSKRDVDTEAFFGQGTRLTVV.

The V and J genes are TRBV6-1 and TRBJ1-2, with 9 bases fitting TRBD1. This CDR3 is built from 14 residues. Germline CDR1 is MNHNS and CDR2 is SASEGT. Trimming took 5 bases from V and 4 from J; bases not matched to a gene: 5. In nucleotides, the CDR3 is TGTGCCAGCAGTAGGGACAGGGACGTCTATGGCTACACCTTC. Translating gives CASSRDRDVYGYTF.

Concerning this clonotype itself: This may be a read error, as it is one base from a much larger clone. CDR3 sequence: CASSVHTGTDSPPHF. The CDR3 DNA sequence: TGTGCCAGCAGCGTACATACAGGGACGGATTCACCCCCCCACTTT. The chain couples TRBV9 to TRBJ1-6; tentatively, D is TRBD1 (6 bases). CDR1 and CDR2 (germline): SGDLS, YYNGEE. CDR3 size: 15 residues.

CDR3 bases: TGTGCCAGCAGCCAAAACGTGGACGGATCACCCCTCCACTTT. It yields the protein CASSQNVDGSPLHF. The chain employs TRBV7-2 and TRBJ1-6; D remains unclear. Per the germline V gene, CDR1 is SGHTA and CDR2 is FQGNSA. Between the trimmed V and J ends, which lost 5 bases and 10 bases, there was a span of 15 bases. The CDR3 loop spans 14 amino acids.

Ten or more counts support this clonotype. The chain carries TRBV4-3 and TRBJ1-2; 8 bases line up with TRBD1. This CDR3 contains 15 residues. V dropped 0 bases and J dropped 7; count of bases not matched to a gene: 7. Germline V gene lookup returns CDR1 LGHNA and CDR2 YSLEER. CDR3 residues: CASSQDRTGLSGYTF. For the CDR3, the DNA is TGCGCCAGCAGCCAAGATAGGACAGGGCTTAGTGGCTACACCTTC.

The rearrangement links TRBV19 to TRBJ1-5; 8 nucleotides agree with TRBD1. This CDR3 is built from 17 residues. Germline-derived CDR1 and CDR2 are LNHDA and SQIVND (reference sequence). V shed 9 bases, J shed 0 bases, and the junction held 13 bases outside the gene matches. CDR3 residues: CASLDRGWSASNQPQHF. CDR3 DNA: TGTGCCAGCTTAGACAGGGGTTGGTCTGCTAGCAATCAGCCCCAGCATTTT.

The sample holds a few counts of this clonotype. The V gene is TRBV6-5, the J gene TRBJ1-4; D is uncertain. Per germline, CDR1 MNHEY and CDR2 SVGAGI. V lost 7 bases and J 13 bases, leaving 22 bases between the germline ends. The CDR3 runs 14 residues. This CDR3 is CASMGAGQVGRLFF. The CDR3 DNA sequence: TGTGCCAGCATGGGAGCTGGGCAAGTCGGGCGACTGTTTTTT.

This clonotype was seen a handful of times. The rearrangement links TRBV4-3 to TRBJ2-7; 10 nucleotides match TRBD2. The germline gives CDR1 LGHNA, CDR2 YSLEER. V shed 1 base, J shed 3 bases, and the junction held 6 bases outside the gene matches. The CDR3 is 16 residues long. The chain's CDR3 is CASSQGAASGGYEQYF. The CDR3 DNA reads TGCGCCAGCAGCCAAGGAGCGGCTAGCGGGGGCTACGAGCAGTACTTC.

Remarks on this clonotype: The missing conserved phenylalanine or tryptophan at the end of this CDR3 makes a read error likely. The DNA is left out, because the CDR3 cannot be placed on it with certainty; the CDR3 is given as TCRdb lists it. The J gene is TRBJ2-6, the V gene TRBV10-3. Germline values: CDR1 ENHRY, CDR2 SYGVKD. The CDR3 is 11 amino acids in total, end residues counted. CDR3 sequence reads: CAISEPSHGTS.

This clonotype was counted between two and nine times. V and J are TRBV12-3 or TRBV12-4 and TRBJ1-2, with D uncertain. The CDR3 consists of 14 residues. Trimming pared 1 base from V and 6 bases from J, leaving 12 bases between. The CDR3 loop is CASSLVVTTDGYTF. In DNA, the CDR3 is TGTGCCAGCAGTTTAGTTGTAACAACGGATGGCTACACCTTC.